Each of the 27 T cell receptor beta chains below was sequenced from the same sample in a study of CD8 T cells in Susac syndrome. Random hexamers were used to reverse transcribe about 0.5 to 1 ug of RNA. One entry per CDR3 protein results from TCRdb running MiXCR on the immunoSEQ multiplex PCR reads. The sample includes more than 100,000 distinct CDR3 sequences, 80% of them seen just once. The sequencing sample was made of CD8+ T cells from PBMCs. The receptors were gathered from a human donor with multiple sclerosis.

This chain uses TRBV5-6 with TRBJ2-4; 13 bases line up with TRBD2. V gave up 3 bases and J gave up 4 bases; unmatched junction bases: 7. This CDR3 region has 17 residues. The germline V gene encodes CDR1 SGHDT and CDR2 YYEEEE. CDR3 sequence: CASSWGTSGRGKNIQYF. In DNA, the CDR3 is TGTGCCAGCAGCTGGGGAACTAGCGGGAGGGGAAAAAACATTCAGTACTTC.

The sample holds a few counts of this clonotype. The chain joins TRBV19 to TRBJ2-1, with a tentative D call TRBD1 (5 bases). CDR1 and CDR2 (germline): LNHDA, SQIVND (reference sequence). This CDR3 spans 16 amino acids. The ends were cut back, 4 bases at V and 4 bases at J, with 17 bases in the middle. CDR3 residues: CASSTETGHLYNEQFF. The CDR3 nucleotides read TGTGCCAGTAGTACCGAAACAGGCCACCTTTACAATGAGCAGTTCTTC. Full variable domain (outside the CDR3, taken from reference TRBV19 and TRBJ2-1): DGGITQSPKYLFRKEGQNVTLSCEQNLNHDAMYWYRQDPGQGLRLIYYSQIVNDFQKGDIAEGYSVSREKKESFPLTVTSAQKNPTAFYLCASSTETGHLYNEQFFGPGTRLTVL.

The V and J genes are TRBV27 and TRBJ1-6, with 10 nucleotides matching TRBD1. The CDR3 extends over 13 amino acids. CDR1 is MNHEY and CDR2 is SMNVEV in the germline V gene (reference sequence). V shed 5 bases and J 10 bases; nucleotides not matched to a gene: 2. The CDR3 nucleotides are TGTGCCAGCAGTGACAGGGGGCACTCACCCCTCCACTTT. It specifies CASSDRGHSPLHF.

The chain carries TRBV11-2 and TRBJ2-5; a possible D gene is TRBD2 (5 bases). The ends were cut back, 4 bases at V and 5 bases at J, with 14 bases in the middle. The length of the CDR3 is 14 residues. The germline V gene encodes CDR1 SGHAT and CDR2 FQNNGV. The CDR3 bases are TGTGCCAGCAGCTCCGACGGACTTTTGGAGACCCAGTACTTC. Translation: CASSSDGLLETQYF.

This clonotype has a single count. The CDR3 is CASSLAAGTLKSSYEQYF. CDR3 DNA: TGTGCCAGCAGTTTGGCGGCAGGGACCCTTAAGAGCTCCTACGAGCAGTACTTC. V usage is TRBV28 and J usage is TRBJ2-7; TRBD1 or TRBD2 may be the D gene (5 bases each). The CDR3 runs 18 residues. V lost 3 bases and J lost 0, with 21 bases in between. Germline CDR1 is MDHEN and CDR2 is SYDVKM. Supplemented by reference TRBV28 and TRBJ2-7, the full variable domain reads DVKVTQSSRYLVKRTGEKVFLECVQDMDHENMFWYRQDPGLGLRLIYFSYDVKMKEKGDIPEGYSVSREKKERFSLILESASTNQTSMYLCASSLAAGTLKSSYEQYFGPGTRLTVT.

J is TRBJ2-3 and V is TRBV6-5; D call uncertain. The CDR3 extends over 13 amino acids. V was clipped by 0 bases and J by 4 bases, with 5 bases between them. Looked up from germline, CDR1 is MNHEY and CDR2 is SVGAGI. The CDR3 loop is CASSYSVADTQYF. As DNA, the CDR3 is TGTGCCAGCAGTTACTCGGTCGCAGATACGCAGTATTTT.

The chain combines TRBV28 with TRBJ2-5; TRBD2 aligns across 8 bases. The J segment lost 8 bases and the V segment lost 2 bases, leaving 10 bases of the junction unmatched. Germline-derived CDR1 and CDR2 are MDHEN and SYDVKM. The CDR3 sequence is 15 residues long. The DNA of the CDR3 is TGTGCCAGCAGTTTAGAGGACGGCGCGGGGGGAACCCAGTACTTC. As protein: CASSLEDGAGGTQYF.

The genes are TRBV4-1 and TRBJ1-1; no clear D. V lost 8 bases and J lost 5, with 15 bases in between. Per germline, CDR1 MGHRA and CDR2 YSYEKL. The CDR3 covers 13 residues. CDR3 sequence: CASQAGGVTEAFF. CDR3 nucleotide sequence: TGCGCCAGCCAAGCCGGCGGGGTGACTGAAGCTTTCTTT.

The chain employs TRBV7-9 and TRBJ2-7, with a possible D match to TRBD1 (6 bases). This CDR3 spans 13 amino acids. V was clipped by 3 bases and J by 5 bases, with 11 bases between them. Germline loops: CDR1 SEHNR, CDR2 FQNEAQ (reference sequence). This CDR3 is CASSLPNRDEQYV. DNA of the CDR3: TGTGCCAGCAGCTTGCCGAACAGGGACGAGCAGTACGTC.

V and J are TRBV5-5 and TRBJ2-7, with unresolved D. The CDR3 loop spans 15 amino acids. V dropped 2 bases and J dropped 0 bases, with 12 bases sitting between them. CDR1 is SGHKS, CDR2 YYEKEE, per germline (reference sequence). The CDR3 region has the DNA TGTGCCAGCAGCTTTGGTTTATGGGACTCCTACGAGCAGTACTTC. It yields the protein CASSFGLWDSYEQYF.

The rearrangement uses TRBV10-2 and TRBJ1-1, with D uncertain. V lost 7 bases, J lost 7 bases, and 10 bases lay in between. Per the germline V gene, CDR1 is WSHSY and CDR2 is SAAADI. The CDR3 contains 11 residues. Here the CDR3 DNA reads TGCGCCAGCACGGAAGGGCATGAAGCTTTCTTT. Translating gives CASTEGHEAFF.

A note on this clonotype: The junction departs from the called germline gene at one end, perhaps through a read error. In DNA form, the CDR3 reads TGTGCCAGCAGTCAAGACACCGGGCGGACAGATACGCAGTATTTT. Its protein is CASSQDTGRTDTQYF. The rearrangement uses TRBV3-1 and TRBJ2-3; D call uncertain. This CDR3 region has 15 residues. CDR1 and CDR2 (germline): LGHDT, YNNKEL (reference sequence).

The chain couples TRBV28 to TRBJ1-1, with D hard to call. Germline V gives CDR1 MDHEN, CDR2 SYDVKM. This CDR3 is 17 amino acids long. The V gene lost 2 bases and the J gene lost 1 base, with 17 bases spanning the gap. CDR3 in amino acids: CASSLPRYGLGNTEAFF. DNA for the CDR3: TGTGCCAGCAGTTTACCCAGGTATGGGCTTGGGAACACTGAAGCTTTCTTT.

The rearrangement uses TRBV6-5 and TRBJ2-5, with D possibly TRBD2 on 6 matching bases. Trimming took 4 bases from V and 5 from J, leaving 17 bases between them. The CDR3 covers 15 residues. Germline V gives CDR1 MNHEY, CDR2 SVGAGI. CDR3 sequence: CASSLEGLSGETQYF. Here the CDR3 DNA reads TGTGCCAGCAGTTTGGAGGGCCTAAGTGGGGAGACCCAGTACTTC.

This chain links TRBV30 with TRBJ1-3; D gene unclear. Per the germline V gene, CDR1 is GTSNPN and CDR2 is SVGIG (reference sequence). V was shortened by 2 bases and J by 4 bases, with 15 bases between the two germline ends. This CDR3 has 15 residues. CDR3 coding DNA: TGTGCCTGGAGTTATTCGACCGGGCGCGGAAACACCATATATTTT. Amino acids: CAWSYSTGRGNTIYF.

J is TRBJ2-3 and V is TRBV15; D may correspond to TRBD1 or TRBD2 (6 bases each). V was pared by 7 bases and J by 2 bases, with 16 bases between. The CDR3 covers 15 residues. Per the germline V gene, CDR1 is LNHNV and CDR2 is YYDKDF (reference sequence). For the CDR3, the DNA is TGTGCCACCACCGACGGTTGGGGGGCCACAGATACGCAGTATTTT. This encodes CATTDGWGATDTQYF.

This chain uses TRBV5-1 with TRBJ2-1, with unresolved D. V was cut by 2 bases and J by 12 bases, with 12 bases left in between. The length of the CDR3 is 12 residues. Germline lookup yields CDR1 SGHRS and CDR2 YFSETQ. DNA for the CDR3: TGCGCCAGCAGCTTTGACGGAGTGGCGCAGTTCTTC. Protein sequence: CASSFDGVAQFF.

The V gene is TRBV11-3, the J gene TRBJ2-3, with D possibly being TRBD2 (5 bases). V was trimmed by 1 base and J by 2 bases, leaving 10 bases between them. The CDR3 has 15 residues. The germline V gene has CDR1 SGHNT and CDR2 YENEEA. In DNA form, the CDR3 reads TGTGCCAGCAGCTTAGGGGCTAGCTTCACAGATACGCAGTATTTT. The encoded protein is CASSLGASFTDTQYF.

The V gene is TRBV29-1, the J gene TRBJ1-1, with a tentative D call TRBD1 (6 bases). Germline V lookup: CDR1 SQVTM, CDR2 ANQGSEA. V was trimmed by 6 bases and J by 3 bases, leaving 23 bases between them. The CDR3 is made up of 16 amino acids. The DNA for the CDR3 is TGCAGCGTCCCTAGGGGGGAGCCGGGGCGGGACACTGAAGCTTTCTTT. Its protein product is CSVPRGEPGRDTEAFF.

The chain links TRBV20-1 to TRBJ2-1; D possibly corresponds to TRBD1 (6 bases). Germline V gene data show CDR1 as DFQATT and CDR2 as SNEGSKA (reference sequence). The CDR3 length is 14 residues. V lost 5 bases, J lost 4 bases, and 15 bases lay in between. The CDR3 protein is CSAHDRFEYNEQFF. CDR3 bases: TGCAGTGCTCACGACAGGTTCGAGTACAATGAGCAGTTCTTC.

V is TRBV6-6 and J is TRBJ1-1; no firm D call. Trimming removed 5 bases at V and 0 bases at J, with 7 bases between. The CDR3 length is 13 residues. Germline CDR1 reads MNHNY; CDR2 reads SVGAGI (reference sequence). DNA for the CDR3: TGTGCCAGCAGTATACGGCTGAACACTGAAGCTTTCTTT. Its translation: CASSIRLNTEAFF.

The rearrangement uses TRBV28 and TRBJ1-1; TRBD1 might be the D (5 bases). The V end lost 5 bases, the J end lost 11 bases, and 15 bases lay between the germline ends. Germline assignment: CDR1 MDHEN and CDR2 SYDVKM. The CDR3 spans 12 residues. The CDR3 reads CASSPRGRGAFF. The CDR3 DNA reads as TGTGCCAGCAGTCCGCGGGGCCGGGGGGCTTTCTTT.

The chain couples TRBV6-6 to TRBJ1-1; no reliable D call. The V end lost 7 bases, the J end lost 3 bases, and 12 bases lay between the germline ends. The CDR3 is 13 residues long. CDR1 MNHNY and CDR2 SVGAGI come from the germline V gene (reference sequence). CDR3 bases: TGTGCCAGCACCAGCGTCGGGGACACTGAAGCTTTCTTT. Residues: CASTSVGDTEAFF.

The V call is TRBV30, the J call TRBJ2-1; no reliable D call. The CDR3 loop spans 12 amino acids. V was trimmed by 8 bases and J by 8 bases, leaving 16 bases between them. Germline V gene sequence: CDR1 GTSNPN, CDR2 SVGIG (reference sequence). CDR3 nucleotides: TGTGCCCGGGCGAATAGTTTCCATGAGCAGTTCTTC. This translates into CARANSFHEQFF.

The rearrangement links TRBV29-1 to TRBJ1-3; no firm D call. Per the germline V gene, CDR1 is SQVTM and CDR2 is ANQGSEA. The CDR3 is 16 residues long. V dropped 0 bases and J dropped 0 bases, with 12 bases sitting between them. The DNA of the CDR3 is TGCAGCGTTGAAGAGATGACTCTAACCTCTGGAAACACCATATATTTT. Its translation is CSVEEMTLTSGNTIYF.

The rearrangement uses TRBV6-1 and TRBJ1-6, with a tentative D call TRBD1 (5 bases). With 6 bases removed from V and 9 bases from J, the gap between germline ends came to 18 bases. CDR1 is MNHNS and CDR2 is SASEGT in the germline V gene. The CDR3 length is 15 residues. DNA of the CDR3: TGTGCCAGCAGATACCAGGACAAGGAAGGTTCACCCCTCCACTTT. Encoded protein: CASRYQDKEGSPLHF.

The chain joins TRBV5-1 to TRBJ2-7; 9 bases are a match to TRBD1. With V trimmed by 4 bases and J by 5 bases, 4 bases remained unmatched. CDR1 and CDR2 (germline): SGHRS, YFSETQ. The CDR3 extends over 13 amino acids. Here the CDR3 DNA reads TGCGCCAGCAGCCCGACAGGGGGGAACGAGCAGTACTTC. This codes for CASSPTGGNEQYF.